This T cell receptor beta chain was sequenced for a study of T-cell reconstitution after alpha-beta-depleted transplantation in children. Molecular barcoding with unique molecular identifiers was used for the TCRbeta library. TCRdb itself ran the PCR reads through MiXCR, one entry per CDR3 protein. The table records about 470,000 distinct CDR3 sequences, about 45% of them present only once. V lost 2 bases and J lost 0, with 17 bases in between. The CDR3 totals 17 residues. The V call is TRBV12-3 or TRBV12-4, the J call TRBJ2-7; a possible D gene is TRBD1 (6 bases). The TCR comes from a girl aged 2-10 years with aplastic anemia, due to receive a stem cell transplant. The sample in question was PBMCs, obtained before TCRalphabeta/CD19-depleted stem cell transplant. This CDR3 is CASSLRKMVGGSYEQYF. In DNA form, the CDR3 reads TGTGCCAGCAGTTTAAGGAAGATGGTAGGGGGCTCCTACGAGCAGTACTTC.